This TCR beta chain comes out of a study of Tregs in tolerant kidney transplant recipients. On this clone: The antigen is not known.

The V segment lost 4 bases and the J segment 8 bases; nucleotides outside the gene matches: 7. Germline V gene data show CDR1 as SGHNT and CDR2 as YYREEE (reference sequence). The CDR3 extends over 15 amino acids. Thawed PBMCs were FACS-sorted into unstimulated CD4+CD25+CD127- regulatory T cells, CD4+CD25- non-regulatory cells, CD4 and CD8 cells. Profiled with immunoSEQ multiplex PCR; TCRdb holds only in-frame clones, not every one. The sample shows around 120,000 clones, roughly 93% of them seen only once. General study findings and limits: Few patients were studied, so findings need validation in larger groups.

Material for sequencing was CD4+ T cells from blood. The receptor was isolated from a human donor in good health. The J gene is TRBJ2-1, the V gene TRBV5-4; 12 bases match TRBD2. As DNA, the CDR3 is TGTGCCAGCAGCGCGTCTAGCGGGAGGGCCCATGAGCAGTTCTTC. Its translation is CASSASSGRAHEQFF.